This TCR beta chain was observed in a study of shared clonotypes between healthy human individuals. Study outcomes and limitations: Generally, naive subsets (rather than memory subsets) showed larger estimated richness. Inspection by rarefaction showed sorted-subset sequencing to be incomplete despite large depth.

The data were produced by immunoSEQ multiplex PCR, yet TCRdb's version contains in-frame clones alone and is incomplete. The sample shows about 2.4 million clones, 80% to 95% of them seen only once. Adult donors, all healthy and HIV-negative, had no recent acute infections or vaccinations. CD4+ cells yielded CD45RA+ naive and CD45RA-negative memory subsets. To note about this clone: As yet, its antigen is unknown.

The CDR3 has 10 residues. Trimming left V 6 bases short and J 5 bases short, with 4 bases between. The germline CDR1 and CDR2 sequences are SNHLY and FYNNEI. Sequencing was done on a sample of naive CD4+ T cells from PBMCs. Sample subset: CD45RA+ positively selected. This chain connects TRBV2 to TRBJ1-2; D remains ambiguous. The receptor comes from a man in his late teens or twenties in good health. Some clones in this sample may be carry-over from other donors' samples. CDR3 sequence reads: CASREYGYTF. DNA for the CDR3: TGTGCCAGCAGGGAATATGGCTACACCTTC.